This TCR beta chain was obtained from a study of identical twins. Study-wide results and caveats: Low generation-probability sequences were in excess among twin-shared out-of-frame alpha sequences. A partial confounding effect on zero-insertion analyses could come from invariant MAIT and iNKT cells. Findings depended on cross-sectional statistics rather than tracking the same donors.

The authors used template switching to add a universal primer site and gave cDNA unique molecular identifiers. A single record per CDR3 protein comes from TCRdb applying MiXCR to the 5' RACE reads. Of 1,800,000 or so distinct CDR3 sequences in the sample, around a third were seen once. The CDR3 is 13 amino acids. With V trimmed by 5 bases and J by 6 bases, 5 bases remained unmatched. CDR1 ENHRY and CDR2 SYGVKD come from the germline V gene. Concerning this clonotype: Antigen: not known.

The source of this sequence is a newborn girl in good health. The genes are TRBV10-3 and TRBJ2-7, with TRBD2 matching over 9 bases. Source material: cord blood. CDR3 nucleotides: TGTGCCATCAGTAGCGGGGGGCACGGCGAGCAGTACTTC. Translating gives CAISSGGHGEQYF.